What follows are 16 T cell receptor beta chains derived from one specimen sequenced in a study of tissue T cells after allogeneic stem cell transplantation. As to time point: mouse harvest day 7 after allogeneic transplant. Mouse grafts combined 10^7 T-cell-depleted bone marrow cells with 10^6 splenic CD5+ T cells. Profiling relied on immunoSEQ multiplex PCR, and the TCRdb table lists in-frame clones only, not all of them. Among roughly 8,200 clones listed, under 55% were seen once. Material for sequencing was skin. The receptors come from a female BALB/c mouse given C57BL/6 T cells with graft-versus-host disease after an allogeneic hematopoietic cell transplant.

In regard to this clone: Gene names are the mouse ones. The read terminates 1 residue before the CDR3 end, so the remaining end is supplied by the germline J gene. The chain employs TRBV12-1 and TRBJ1-2; D is ambiguous. Trimming shortened V by 3 bases and J by 0 bases, and 4 bases separated the two germline ends. Per the germline V gene, CDR1 is SGHSN and CDR2 is HYEKVE. The CDR3 is 12 residues long. The CDR3 loop is CASSTANSDYTF. The CDR3 DNA, read in part, is TGTGCCAGCTCTACAGCAAACTCCGACTACACC.

Comments on this clone: Gene names are mouse gene names. The read is 1 residue too short to cover the CDR3 end, so that end is filled in from the germline J gene. The rearrangement links TRBV3 to TRBJ2-1, with TRBD2 identical over 8 bases. Germline V CDR1 and CDR2: SNHLY, FYNGKV (reference sequence). With 6 bases clipped from V and 3 bases from J, the junction kept 4 bases outside the gene matches. The CDR3 has 14 amino acids. CDR3 region: CASRLGAGYAEQFF. The DNA read from the CDR3 is TGTGCCAGCAGACTGGGGGCCGGCTATGCTGAGCAGTTC.

This clone was observed a few times. Gene names refer to mouse genes. The CDR3 bases that were read are TGTGCCAGCAGCCCGAGCAACCAGGCTCCGCTT. Amino acids: CASSPSNQAPL. The complete CDR3 reads CASSPSNQAPLF. The rearrangement links TRBV3 to TRBJ1-5; D call uncertain. The read ends 1 residue before the CDR3 terminus; that terminus is restored from the germline J gene. Trimming took off 5 bases at V and 3 bases at J, with 5 bases between the two ends. CDR3 length: 12 amino acids. Germline CDR1 reads SNHLY; CDR2 reads FYNGKV (reference sequence).

About this clone itself: Gene and germline names: mouse. The observed sequence ends 1 residue before the CDR3 terminus, with the missing tail filled in from the germline J gene. V gene TRBV12-2 combines with J gene TRBJ2-7; D may be TRBD1 (6 bases). The CDR3 runs to 13 residues. Trimming took 0 bases from V and 4 from J, leaving 9 bases between them. Per germline, CDR1 SGHLS and CDR2 HYDKME. CDR3 bases read: TGTGCCAGCTCTCTCGCGCAGGGGTATGAACAGTAC. Its protein is CASSLAQGYEQY. The whole CDR3 sequence reads CASSLAQGYEQYF.

A word on this clone: Gene names are mouse gene names. The sequence runs out 1 residue before the end of the CDR3; the remainder is reconstructed from the germline J gene. The V and J genes are TRBV26 and TRBJ2-1; 8 bases fit TRBD1. CDR1 and CDR2 (germline): KGHPV, FQNQEV (reference sequence). With 2 bases clipped from V and 6 bases from J, the junction kept 3 bases outside the gene matches. The CDR3 covers 14 residues. The DNA read from the CDR3 is TGTGCCAGCAGTCTGGGACAGGGCCGTGCTGAGCAGTTC. Translating gives CASSLGQGRAEQF. The whole CDR3 protein is CASSLGQGRAEQFF.

Remarks on this clone: Gene and germline names: mouse. The read gets to within 1 residue of the CDR3 end, and the germline J gene fills in the rest. The chain carries TRBV17 and TRBJ2-1, with TRBD2 matching 7 bases. After removal of 3 bases from V and 1 base from J, the junction contained 6 bases not matched to a gene. Germline CDR1 is MNHDT and CDR2 is YYDKIL. The CDR3 loop spans 16 amino acids. The part of the CDR3 DNA that was read is TGTGCTAGCAGTAGGGCCCGGGGGGGAAACTATGCTGAGCAGTTC. It encodes CASSRARGGNYAEQF. The whole CDR3 region reads CASSRARGGNYAEQFF.

With respect to this clone: Mouse gene names apply. The observed sequence ends 1 residue before the CDR3 terminus, with the missing tail filled in from the germline J gene. The chain joins TRBV26 to TRBJ1-3; D is uncertain. The V end lost 2 bases, the J end lost 0 bases, and 8 bases lay between the germline ends. The CDR3 has 15 residues. Germline assignment: CDR1 KGHPV and CDR2 FQNQEV (reference sequence). The CDR3 here is CASSLVGNSGNTLYF. The DNA read from the CDR3 is TGTGCCAGCAGTCTGGTAGGGAATTCTGGAAATACGCTCTAT.

On this clone: The genes are named according to mouse. With the read ending 1 residue before the CDR3 end, the germline J gene is used to fill in that end. The chain has TRBV5 and TRBJ2-5; 8 bases agree with TRBD2. After removal of 6 bases from V and 5 bases from J, the junction contained 4 bases not matched to a gene. The germline gives CDR1 LGHNA, CDR2 YNLKQL (reference sequence). This CDR3 is 13 amino acids long. Partial CDR3 DNA: TGTGCCAGCAGTCAGACTGGGGCAGACACCCAGTAC. This encodes CASSQTGADTQY. In full, the CDR3 reads CASSQTGADTQYF.

With respect to this clone: The listed genes are named as in mouse. The DNA ends 1 residue before the CDR3 does, and the rest of the CDR3 is filled in from the germline J gene. The chain links TRBV16 to TRBJ1-1; no clear D. CDR1 is SGHSA, CDR2 FRNQAP, per germline. The CDR3 is made up of 13 amino acids. V was trimmed by 3 bases and J by 4 bases, leaving 9 bases between them. The CDR3 here is CASSLRDATEVFF. The CDR3 DNA, read in part, is TGTGCAAGCAGCTTGAGGGATGCCACAGAAGTCTTC.

Worth noting for this clone: Gene and germline names: mouse. The missing CDR3 end, 1 residue past where the read stops, is filled in from the germline J gene. The V gene is TRBV19, the J gene TRBJ1-1; 8 nucleotides line up with TRBD1. CDR1 and CDR2 (germline): FNHDT, SITEND (reference sequence). The CDR3 spans 14 residues. V lost 2 bases, J lost 3 bases, and 3 bases stayed unmatched. The CDR3 protein is CASSISGGHTEVFF. CDR3 DNA, as far as it was read: TGTGCCAGCAGTATTTCAGGGGGCCACACAGAAGTCTTC.

Notes on this clone: Gene labels here are mouse ones. From the germline J gene comes the end of the CDR3, since the read stops 1 residue before it. The chain joins TRBV16 to TRBJ2-5; 10 bases fit TRBD2. The CDR3 contains 15 residues. Germline trimming cut 4 bases from V and 5 bases from J; bases unmatched to any gene: 6. CDR1 is SGHSA, CDR2 FRNQAP, per germline. CDR3 amino acids: CASSSRLGGADTQYF. Partial CDR3 DNA: TGTGCAAGCAGCTCCAGACTGGGGGGCGCAGACACCCAGTAC.

Points on this clone: Each gene name is a mouse one. CDR3 residues: CASFPGDQDTQYF. The CDR3 DNA, read in part, is TGTGCCAGCTTCCCGGGGGACCAAGACACCCAGTAC. The rearrangement links TRBV12-2 to TRBJ2-5, with D perhaps TRBD1 or TRBD2 (5 bases each). The observed sequence ends 1 residue before the CDR3 terminus, with the missing tail filled in from the germline J gene. This CDR3 has 13 amino acids. CDR1 is SGHLS and CDR2 is HYDKME in the germline V gene. The ends were cut back, 5 bases at V and 1 base at J, with 9 bases in the middle.

This clone was seen only a few times. The germline and genes are mouse ones. The read falls 1 residue short of the CDR3 end, and the missing part is taken from the germline J gene. The chain has TRBV12-2 and TRBJ2-2, with D unclear. Germline CDR1 reads SGHLS; CDR2 reads HYDKME. Trimming stripped 0 bases from V and 6 bases from J, with 1 base between. The CDR3 has 11 amino acids. CDR3 amino acids: CASSLPGQLYF. The sequenced CDR3 bases are TGTGCCAGCTCTCTCCCCGGGCAGCTCTAC.

In the case of this clone: Gene and germline names: mouse. Read data end 1 residue before the CDR3 end; the end is taken from the germline J gene. This chain links TRBV19 with TRBJ2-2; D may be TRBD1 (6 bases). Trimming shortened V by 2 bases and J by 2 bases, and 7 bases separated the two germline ends. This CDR3 contains 14 residues. Per the germline V gene, CDR1 is FNHDT and CDR2 is SITEND (reference sequence). The sequenced CDR3 bases are TGTGCCAGCAGTATGAGGGGGAACACCGGGCAGCTCTAC. This sequence encodes CASSMRGNTGQLY. The whole CDR3 sequence reads CASSMRGNTGQLYF.

As for this clone: The gene names here belong to mouse. The sequence runs out 1 residue before the end of the CDR3; the remainder is reconstructed from the germline J gene. This sequence joins TRBV2 and TRBJ1-1, with D possibly being TRBD1 (6 bases). The CDR3 extends over 15 amino acids. The ends were cut back, 2 bases at V and 1 base at J, with 11 bases in the middle. Germline CDR1 reads LGHNA; CDR2 reads YSYQKL. CDR3 DNA, as far as it was read: TGTGCCAGCAGCCAACCTAAGGGACAAAACACAGAAGTCTTC. It translates to CASSQPKGQNTEVF. The full-length CDR3 reads as CASSQPKGQNTEVFF.

This clone appeared a few times. Genes and germline are mouse. The CDR3 is cut off 1 residue early in the read; its end comes from the germline J gene. The chain is built from TRBV13-3 and TRBJ1-3; D not resolved. The CDR3 consists of 14 residues. Germline V gene sequence: CDR1 NNHDY, CDR2 SYVADS. Trimming stripped 0 bases from V and 0 bases from J, with 4 bases between. CDR3 in amino acids: CASSDAPSGNTLYF. CDR3 DNA, as far as it was read: TGTGCCAGCAGTGATGCACCTTCTGGAAATACGCTCTAT. Based on the CDR3 plus reference TRBV13-3 and TRBJ1-3, the full variable domain is EAAVTQSPRSKVAVTGGKVTLSCHQTNNHDYMYWYRQDTGHGLRLIHYSYVADSTEKGDIPDGYKASRPSQENFSLILELASLSQTAVYFCASSDAPSGNTLYFGEGSRLIVV.